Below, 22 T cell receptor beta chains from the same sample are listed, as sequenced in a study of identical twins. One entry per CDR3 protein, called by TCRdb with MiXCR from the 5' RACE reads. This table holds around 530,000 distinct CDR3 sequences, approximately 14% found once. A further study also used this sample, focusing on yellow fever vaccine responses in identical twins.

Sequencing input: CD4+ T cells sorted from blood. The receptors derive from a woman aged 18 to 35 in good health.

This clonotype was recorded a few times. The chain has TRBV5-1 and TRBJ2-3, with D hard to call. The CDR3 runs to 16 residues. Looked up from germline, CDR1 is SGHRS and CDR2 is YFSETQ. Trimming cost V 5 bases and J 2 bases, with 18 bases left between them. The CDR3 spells CASRAEVLAYTDTQYF. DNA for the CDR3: TGCGCCAGCAGGGCGGAAGTGCTCGCCTACACAGATACGCAGTATTTT.

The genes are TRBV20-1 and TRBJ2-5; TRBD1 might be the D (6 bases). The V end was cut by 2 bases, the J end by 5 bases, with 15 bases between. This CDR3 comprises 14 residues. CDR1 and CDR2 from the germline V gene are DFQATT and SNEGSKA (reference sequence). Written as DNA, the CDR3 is TGCAGTGCTAGAATCCGGGACAATCGGGAGACCCAGTACTTC. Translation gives CSARIRDNRETQYF.

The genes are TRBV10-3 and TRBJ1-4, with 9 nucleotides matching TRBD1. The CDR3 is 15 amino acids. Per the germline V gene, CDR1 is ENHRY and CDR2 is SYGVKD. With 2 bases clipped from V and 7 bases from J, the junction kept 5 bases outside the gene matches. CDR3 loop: CAISEPGQGGEKLFF. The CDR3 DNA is TGTGCCATCAGTGAGCCGGGACAGGGTGGTGAAAAACTGTTTTTT.

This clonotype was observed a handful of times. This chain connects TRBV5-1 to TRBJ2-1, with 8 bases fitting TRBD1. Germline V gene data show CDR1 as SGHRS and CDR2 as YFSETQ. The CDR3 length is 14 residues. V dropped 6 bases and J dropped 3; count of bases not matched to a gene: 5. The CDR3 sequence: CASTPGQGYNEQFF. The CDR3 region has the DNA TGCGCCAGCACCCCCGGACAGGGCTACAATGAGCAGTTCTTC.

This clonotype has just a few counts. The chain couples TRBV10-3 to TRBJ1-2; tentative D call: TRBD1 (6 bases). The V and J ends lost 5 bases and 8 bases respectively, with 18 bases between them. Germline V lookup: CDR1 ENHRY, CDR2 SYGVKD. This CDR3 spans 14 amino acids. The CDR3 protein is CAISPTEGGEGYTF. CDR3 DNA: TGTGCCATCAGTCCCACAGAGGGGGGCGAAGGCTACACCTTC.

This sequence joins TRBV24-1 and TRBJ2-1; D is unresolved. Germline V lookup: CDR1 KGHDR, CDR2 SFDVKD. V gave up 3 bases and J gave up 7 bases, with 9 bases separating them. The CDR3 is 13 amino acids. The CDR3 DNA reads TGTGCCACCAGTGATCAAATTAGGAATGAGCAGTTCTTC. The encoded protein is CATSDQIRNEQFF.

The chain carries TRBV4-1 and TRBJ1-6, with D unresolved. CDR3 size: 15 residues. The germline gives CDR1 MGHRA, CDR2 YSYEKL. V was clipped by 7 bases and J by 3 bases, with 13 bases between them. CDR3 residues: CASTREQSYNSPLHF. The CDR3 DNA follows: TGCGCCAGCACCCGGGAGCAAAGCTATAATTCACCCCTCCACTTT.

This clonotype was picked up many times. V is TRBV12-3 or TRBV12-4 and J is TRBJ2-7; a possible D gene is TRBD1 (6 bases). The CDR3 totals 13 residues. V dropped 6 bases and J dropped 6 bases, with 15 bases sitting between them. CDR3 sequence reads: CASRWGQNGEQYV. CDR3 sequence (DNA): TGTGCCAGCAGGTGGGGACAAAATGGCGAGCAGTACGTC.

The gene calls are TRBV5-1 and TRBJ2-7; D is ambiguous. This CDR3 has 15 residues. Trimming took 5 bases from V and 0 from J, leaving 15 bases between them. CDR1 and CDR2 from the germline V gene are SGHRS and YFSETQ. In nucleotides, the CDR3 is TGCGCCAGCAGACTTATAGGATCATTCTCCTACGAGCAGTACTTC. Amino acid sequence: CASRLIGSFSYEQYF.

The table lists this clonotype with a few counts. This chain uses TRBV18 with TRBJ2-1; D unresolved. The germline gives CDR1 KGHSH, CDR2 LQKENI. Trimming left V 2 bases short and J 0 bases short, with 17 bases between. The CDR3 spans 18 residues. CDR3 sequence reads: CASSPSTGTPSSYNEQFF. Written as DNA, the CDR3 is TGTGCCAGCTCACCATCGACCGGCACCCCGAGCTCCTACAATGAGCAGTTCTTC.

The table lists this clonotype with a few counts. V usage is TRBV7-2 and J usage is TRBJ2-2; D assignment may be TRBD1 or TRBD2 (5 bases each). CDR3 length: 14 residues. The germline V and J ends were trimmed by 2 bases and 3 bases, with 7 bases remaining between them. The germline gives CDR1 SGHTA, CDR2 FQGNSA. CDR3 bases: TGTGCCAGCAGCTTAATGGGGGACACCGGGGAGCTGTTTTTT. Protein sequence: CASSLMGDTGELFF.

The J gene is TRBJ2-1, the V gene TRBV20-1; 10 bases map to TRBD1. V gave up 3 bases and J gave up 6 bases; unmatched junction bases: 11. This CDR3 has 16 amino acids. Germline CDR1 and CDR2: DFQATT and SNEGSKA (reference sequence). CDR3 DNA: TGCAGTGCTAGGCTACCGGGACAGGGGAAGGTCAATGAGCAGTTCTTC. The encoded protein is CSARLPGQGKVNEQFF.

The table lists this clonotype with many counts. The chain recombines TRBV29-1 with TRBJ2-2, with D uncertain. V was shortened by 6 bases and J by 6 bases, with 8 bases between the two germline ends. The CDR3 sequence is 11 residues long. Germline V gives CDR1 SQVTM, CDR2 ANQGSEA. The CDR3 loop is CSVEKSGELFF. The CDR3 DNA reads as TGCAGCGTAGAGAAGTCCGGGGAGCTGTTTTTT.

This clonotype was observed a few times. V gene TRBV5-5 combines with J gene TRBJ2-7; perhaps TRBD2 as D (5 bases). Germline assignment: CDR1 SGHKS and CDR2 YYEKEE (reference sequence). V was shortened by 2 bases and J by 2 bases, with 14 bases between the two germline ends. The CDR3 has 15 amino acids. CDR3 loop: CASSFAGILTYEQYV. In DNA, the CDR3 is TGTGCCAGCAGCTTTGCGGGCATCCTCACCTACGAGCAGTACGTC.

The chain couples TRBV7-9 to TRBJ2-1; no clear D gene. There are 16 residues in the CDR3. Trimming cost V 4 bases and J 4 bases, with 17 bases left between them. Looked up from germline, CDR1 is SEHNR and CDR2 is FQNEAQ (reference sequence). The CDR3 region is CASSSPRSSSYNEQFF. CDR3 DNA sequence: TGTGCCAGCAGCTCCCCCCGTAGTTCATCTTACAATGAGCAGTTCTTC.

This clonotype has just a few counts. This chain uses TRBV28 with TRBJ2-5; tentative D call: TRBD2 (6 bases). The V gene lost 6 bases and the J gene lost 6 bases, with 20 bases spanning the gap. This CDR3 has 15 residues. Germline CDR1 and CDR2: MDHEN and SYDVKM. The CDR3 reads CASSPRGRTIKTQYF. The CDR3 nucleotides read TGTGCCAGCAGCCCCCGAGGGCGGACTATTAAGACCCAGTACTTC. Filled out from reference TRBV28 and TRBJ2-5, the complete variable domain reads DVKVTQSSRYLVKRTGEKVFLECVQDMDHENMFWYRQDPGLGLRLIYFSYDVKMKEKGDIPEGYSVSREKKERFSLILESASTNQTSMYLCASSPRGRTIKTQYFGPGTRLLVL.

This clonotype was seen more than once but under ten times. DNA for the CDR3: TGCGCCAGCAGCGCAGCGGGAGTGAGCAACGAGCAGTACTTC. Protein product: CASSAAGVSNEQYF. The V gene is TRBV5-1, the J gene TRBJ2-7; 8 nucleotides agree with TRBD2. With V trimmed by 4 bases and J by 5 bases, 8 bases remained unmatched. Germline V gene lookup returns CDR1 SGHRS and CDR2 YFSETQ. This CDR3 is built from 14 residues.

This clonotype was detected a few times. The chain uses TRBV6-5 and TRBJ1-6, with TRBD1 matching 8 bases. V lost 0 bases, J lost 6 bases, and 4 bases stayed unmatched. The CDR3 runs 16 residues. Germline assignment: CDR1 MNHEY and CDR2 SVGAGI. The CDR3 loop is CASSYSYGQGNSPLHF. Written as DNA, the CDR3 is TGTGCCAGCAGTTACTCGTACGGACAGGGTAATTCACCCCTCCACTTT.

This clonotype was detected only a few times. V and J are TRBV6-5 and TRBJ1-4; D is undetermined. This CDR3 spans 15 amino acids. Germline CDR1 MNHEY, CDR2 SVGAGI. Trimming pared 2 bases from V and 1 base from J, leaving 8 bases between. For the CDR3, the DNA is TGTGCCAGCAGTTACGGAGGGAGAACTAATGAAAAACTGTTTTTT. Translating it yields CASSYGGRTNEKLFF.

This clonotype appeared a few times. The CDR3 bases are TGCAGTGCGCGGGGACAGGCGGCAGCTTTCTTT. It yields the protein CSARGQAAAFF. The chain recombines TRBV20-1 with TRBJ1-1, with 8 positions matching TRBD1. The CDR3 has 11 residues. CDR1 DFQATT and CDR2 SNEGSKA come from the germline V gene (reference sequence). Trimming cost V 6 bases and J 10 bases; bases outside gene matches: 7.

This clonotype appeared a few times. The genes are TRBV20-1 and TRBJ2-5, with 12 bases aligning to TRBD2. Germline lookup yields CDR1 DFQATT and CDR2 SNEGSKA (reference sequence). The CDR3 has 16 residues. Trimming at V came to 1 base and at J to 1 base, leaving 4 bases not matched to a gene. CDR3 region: CSARVLAGGLQETQYF. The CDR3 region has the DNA TGCAGTGCTAGAGTTCTAGCGGGGGGGCTCCAAGAGACCCAGTACTTC.

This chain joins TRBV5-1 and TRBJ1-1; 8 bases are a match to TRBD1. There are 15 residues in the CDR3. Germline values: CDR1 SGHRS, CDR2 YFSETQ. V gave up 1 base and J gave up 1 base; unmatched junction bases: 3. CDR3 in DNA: TGCGCCAGCAGCTTGCAGGGGGCTACGAACACTGAAGCTTTCTTT. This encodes CASSLQGATNTEAFF. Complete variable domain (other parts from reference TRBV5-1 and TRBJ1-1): KAGVTQTPRYLIKTRGQQVTLSCSPISGHRSVSWYQQTPGQGLQFLFEYFSETQRNKGNFPGRFSGRQFSNSRSEMNVSTLELGDSALYLCASSLQGATNTEAFFGQGTRLTVV.